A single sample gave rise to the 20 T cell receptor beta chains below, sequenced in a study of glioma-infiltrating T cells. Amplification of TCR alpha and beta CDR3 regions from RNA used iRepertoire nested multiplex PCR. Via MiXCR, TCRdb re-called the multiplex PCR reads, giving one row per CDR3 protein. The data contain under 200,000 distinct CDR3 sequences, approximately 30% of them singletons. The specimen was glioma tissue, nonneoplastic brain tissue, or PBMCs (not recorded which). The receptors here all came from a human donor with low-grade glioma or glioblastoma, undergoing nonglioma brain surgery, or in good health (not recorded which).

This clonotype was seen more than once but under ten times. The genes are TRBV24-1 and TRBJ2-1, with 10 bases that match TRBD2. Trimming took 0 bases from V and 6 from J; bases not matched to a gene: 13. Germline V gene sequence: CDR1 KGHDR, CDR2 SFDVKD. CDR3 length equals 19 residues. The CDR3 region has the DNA TGTGCCACCAGTGATTTGAGATCGGCTAGCGGGAGTGGCGCCAATGAGCAGTTCTTC. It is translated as CATSDLRSASGSGANEQFF.

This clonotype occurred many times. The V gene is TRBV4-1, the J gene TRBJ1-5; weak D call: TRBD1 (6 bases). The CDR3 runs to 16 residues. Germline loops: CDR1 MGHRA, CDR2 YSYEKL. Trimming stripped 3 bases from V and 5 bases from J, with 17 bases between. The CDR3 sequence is CASSQTEGEGYQPQHF. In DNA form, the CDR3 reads TGCGCCAGCAGCCAGACTGAGGGGGAGGGTTATCAGCCCCAGCATTTT.

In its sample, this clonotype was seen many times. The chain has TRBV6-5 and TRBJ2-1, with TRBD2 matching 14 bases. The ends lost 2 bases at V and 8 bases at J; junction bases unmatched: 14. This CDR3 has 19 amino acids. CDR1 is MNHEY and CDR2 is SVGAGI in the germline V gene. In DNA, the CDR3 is TGTGCCAGCAGTTACGGGGAGGGGGGACTAGCGGGAGAGTCCTATGAGCAGTTCTTC. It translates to CASSYGEGGLAGESYEQFF.

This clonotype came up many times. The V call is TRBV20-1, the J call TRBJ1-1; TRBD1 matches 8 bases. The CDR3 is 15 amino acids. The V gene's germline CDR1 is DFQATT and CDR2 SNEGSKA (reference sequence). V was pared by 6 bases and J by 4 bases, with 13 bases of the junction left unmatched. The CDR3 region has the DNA TGCAGTGCCTGCCGGGCAGGGGGCCGTTGCACTGAAGCTTTCTTT. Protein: CSACRAGGRCTEAFF.

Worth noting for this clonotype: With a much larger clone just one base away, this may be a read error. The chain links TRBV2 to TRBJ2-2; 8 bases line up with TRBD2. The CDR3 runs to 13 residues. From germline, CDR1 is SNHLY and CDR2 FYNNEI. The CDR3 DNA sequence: TGTGCCAGCACTCTTAGCGGGACCGTGGAGCTGTTTTTT. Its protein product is CASTLSGTVELFF.

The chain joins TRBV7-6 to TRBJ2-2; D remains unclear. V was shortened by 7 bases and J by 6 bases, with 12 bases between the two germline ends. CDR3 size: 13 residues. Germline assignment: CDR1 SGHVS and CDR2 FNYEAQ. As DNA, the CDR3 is TGTGCCAGCAACGAAGTCGAGGCCGGGGAGCTGTTTTTT. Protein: CASNEVEAGELFF.

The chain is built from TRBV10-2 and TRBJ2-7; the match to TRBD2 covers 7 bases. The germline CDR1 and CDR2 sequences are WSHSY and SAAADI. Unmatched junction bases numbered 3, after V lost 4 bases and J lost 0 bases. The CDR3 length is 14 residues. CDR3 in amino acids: CASSARDYSYEQYF. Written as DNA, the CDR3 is TGCGCCAGCAGTGCACGGGACTACTCCTACGAGCAGTACTTC.

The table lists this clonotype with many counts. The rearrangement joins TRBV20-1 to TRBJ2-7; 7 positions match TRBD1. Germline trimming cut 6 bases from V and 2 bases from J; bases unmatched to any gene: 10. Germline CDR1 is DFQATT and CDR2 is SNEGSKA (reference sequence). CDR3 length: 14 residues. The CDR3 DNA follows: TGCAGTGCCCCCCCCCCCGGACAGGCCTACGAGCAGTACTTC. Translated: CSAPPPGQAYEQYF.

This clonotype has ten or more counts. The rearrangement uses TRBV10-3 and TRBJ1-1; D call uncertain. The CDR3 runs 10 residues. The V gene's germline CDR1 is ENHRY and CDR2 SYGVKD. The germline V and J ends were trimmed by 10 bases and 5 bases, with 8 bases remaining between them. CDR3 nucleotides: TGTGCCACCGCCGAGACTGAAGCTTTCTTT. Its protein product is CATAETEAFF.

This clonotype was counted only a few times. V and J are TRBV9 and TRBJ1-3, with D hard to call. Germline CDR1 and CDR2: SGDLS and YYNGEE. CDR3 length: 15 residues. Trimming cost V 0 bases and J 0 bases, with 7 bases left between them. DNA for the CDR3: TGTGCCAGCAGCGTAGAGGCAGGCTCTGGAAACACCATATATTTT. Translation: CASSVEAGSGNTIYF.

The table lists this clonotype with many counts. CDR3 sequence: CASSLMAPRGSYFNSPLHF. Written as DNA, the CDR3 is TGTGCCAGCAGCCTCATGGCTCCTCGGGGAAGCTATTTTAATTCACCCCTCCACTTT. J is TRBJ1-6 and V is TRBV28; D is unclear. This CDR3 has 19 amino acids. The V gene's germline CDR1 is MDHEN and CDR2 SYDVKM. Between the trimmed V and J ends, which lost 6 bases and 6 bases, there was a span of 27 bases. Looking up the rest from reference TRBV28 and TRBJ1-6 gives the full variable domain: DVKVTQSSRYLVKRTGEKVFLECVQDMDHENMFWYRQDPGLGLRLIYFSYDVKMKEKGDIPEGYSVSREKKERFSLILESASTNQTSMYLCASSLMAPRGSYFNSPLHFGNGTRLTVT.

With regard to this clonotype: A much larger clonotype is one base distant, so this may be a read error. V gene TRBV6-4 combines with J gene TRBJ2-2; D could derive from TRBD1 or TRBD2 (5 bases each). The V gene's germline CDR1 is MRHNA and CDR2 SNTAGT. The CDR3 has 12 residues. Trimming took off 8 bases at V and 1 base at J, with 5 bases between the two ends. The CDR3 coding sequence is TGTGCCAGCGGGGGGAACACCGGGGAGCTGTTTTTT. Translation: CASGGNTGELFF.

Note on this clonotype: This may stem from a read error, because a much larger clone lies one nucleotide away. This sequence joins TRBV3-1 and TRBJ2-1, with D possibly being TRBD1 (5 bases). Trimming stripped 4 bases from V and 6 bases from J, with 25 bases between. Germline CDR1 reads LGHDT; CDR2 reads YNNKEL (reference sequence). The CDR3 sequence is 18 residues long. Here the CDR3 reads CASSPSSPQPGPVNEQFF. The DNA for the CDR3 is TGTGCCAGCAGCCCCAGTTCGCCACAGCCAGGGCCGGTCAATGAGCAGTTCTTC.

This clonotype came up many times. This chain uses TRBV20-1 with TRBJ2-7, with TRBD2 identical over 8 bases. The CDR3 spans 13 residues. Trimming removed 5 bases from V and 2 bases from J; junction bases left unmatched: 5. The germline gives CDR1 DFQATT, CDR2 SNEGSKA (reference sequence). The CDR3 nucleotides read TGCAGTGCTGTCGCGGGGGGCCCCTACGAGCAGTACTTC. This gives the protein CSAVAGGPYEQYF.

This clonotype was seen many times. The CDR3 DNA sequence: TGTGCCAGCAGCATCCTAGCGGGAAGAGGATACGAGCAGTACTTC. As protein: CASSILAGRGYEQYF. V and J are TRBV28 and TRBJ2-7, with TRBD2 matching over 9 bases. Germline assignment: CDR1 MDHEN and CDR2 SYDVKM. The V gene end was trimmed by 6 bases and the J gene end by 4 bases; junction bases not matched to a gene: 10. The CDR3 is 15 amino acids.

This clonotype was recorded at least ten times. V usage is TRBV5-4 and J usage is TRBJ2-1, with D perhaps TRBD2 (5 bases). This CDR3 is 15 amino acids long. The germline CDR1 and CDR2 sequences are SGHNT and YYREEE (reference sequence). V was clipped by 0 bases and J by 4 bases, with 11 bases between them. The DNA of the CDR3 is TGTGCCAGCAGCTTGGCGGCTAGCCAATACAATGAGCAGTTCTTC. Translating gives CASSLAASQYNEQFF.

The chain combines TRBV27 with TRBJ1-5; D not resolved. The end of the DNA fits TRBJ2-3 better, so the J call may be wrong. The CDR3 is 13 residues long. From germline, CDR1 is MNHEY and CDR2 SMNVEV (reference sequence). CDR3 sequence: CASSLLQPQPQYF. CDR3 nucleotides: TGTGCCAGCAGTTTATTACAGCCCCAGCCCCAGTATTTT.

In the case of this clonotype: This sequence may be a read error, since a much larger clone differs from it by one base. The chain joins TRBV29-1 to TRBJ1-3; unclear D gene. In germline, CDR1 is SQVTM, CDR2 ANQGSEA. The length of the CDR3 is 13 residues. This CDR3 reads CSVETSSGNTLYF. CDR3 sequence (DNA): TGCAGCGTCGAGACGAGCTCTGGAAACACCTTATATTTT.

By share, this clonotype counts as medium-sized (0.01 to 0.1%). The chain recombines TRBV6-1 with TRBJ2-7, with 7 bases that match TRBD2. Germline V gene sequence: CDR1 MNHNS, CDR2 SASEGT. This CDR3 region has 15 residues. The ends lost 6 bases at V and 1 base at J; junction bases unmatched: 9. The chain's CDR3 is CASRGSGAGSYEQYF. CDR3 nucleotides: TGTGCCAGCAGAGGGTCCGGAGCGGGGTCCTACGAGCAGTACTTC.

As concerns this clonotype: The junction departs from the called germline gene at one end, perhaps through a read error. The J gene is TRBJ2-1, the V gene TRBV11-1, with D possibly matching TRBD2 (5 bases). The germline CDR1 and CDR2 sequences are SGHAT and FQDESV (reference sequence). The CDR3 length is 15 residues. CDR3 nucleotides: TGTGCCAGCGGCTTAGTAAGCGGAGGCTACAATGAGCAGTTCTTC. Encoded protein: CASGLVSGGYNEQFF.